This passage covers 26 T cell receptor beta chains from one sample sequenced in a study of radiation and T cells in renal cell carcinoma. Time point described: blood 2 weeks post-SBRT. The treatment was: 15 Gy SBRT to primary tumor, nephrectomy 4 weeks later. The repertoire was sequenced with immunoSEQ multiplex PCR; TCRdb's copy has only in-frame clones and lacks some. The sample lists about 150,000 clones, approximately 86% occurring once. The source material was blood, sampled from a patient whose treatment included radiotherapy and nephrectomy. The receptors derive from a woman in her 50s with renal cell carcinoma.

V usage is TRBV7-2 and J usage is TRBJ2-1; unclear D gene. This CDR3 region has 11 residues. V lost 2 bases to trimming and J lost 12 bases, with 8 bases between them. The germline V gene has CDR1 SGHTA and CDR2 FQGNSA. The CDR3 DNA reads TGTGCCAGCAGCTTAAACCTGCGGCAGTTCTTC. Its protein is CASSLNLRQFF.

This chain connects TRBV11-2 to TRBJ2-2; D is undetermined. CDR1 is SGHAT, CDR2 FQNNGV, per germline. The CDR3 is 16 residues long. V lost 5 bases to trimming and J lost 0 bases, with 13 bases between them. As DNA, the CDR3 is TGTGCCAGCAGCGCCCATGCCCTATCGAACACCGGGGAGCTGTTTTTT. Translating gives CASSAHALSNTGELFF. Complete variable domain (other parts from reference TRBV11-2 and TRBJ2-2): EAGVAQSPRYKIIEKRQSVAFWCNPISGHATLYWYQQILGQGPKLLIQFQNNGVVDDSQLPKDRFSAERLKGVDSTLKIQPAKLEDSAVYLCASSAHALSNTGELFFGEGSRLTVL.

V and J are TRBV19 and TRBJ1-4; weak D call: TRBD1 (5 bases). CDR3 length: 15 residues. The V end lost 3 bases, the J end lost 8 bases, and 16 bases lay between the germline ends. Germline values: CDR1 LNHDA, CDR2 SQIVND (reference sequence). CDR3 coding DNA: TGTGCCAGTAGTATCGGGGCAGGGAAGAGGGAAAAACTGTTTTTT. It yields the protein CASSIGAGKREKLFF. The full variable domain, its missing parts supplied by reference TRBV19 and TRBJ1-4, is DGGITQSPKYLFRKEGQNVTLSCEQNLNHDAMYWYRQDPGQGLRLIYYSQIVNDFQKGDIAEGYSVSREKKESFPLTVTSAQKNPTAFYLCASSIGAGKREKLFFGSGTQLSVL.

V usage is TRBV6-4 and J usage is TRBJ1-1, with D unresolved. Trimming pared 0 bases from V and 4 bases from J, leaving 12 bases between. The CDR3 has 15 residues. Germline V lookup: CDR1 MRHNA, CDR2 SNTAGT. CDR3 nucleotides: TGTGCCAGCAGTGACTCAAGTGATGGGTCCACTGAAGCTTTCTTT. Translating gives CASSDSSDGSTEAFF.

The chain joins TRBV5-5 to TRBJ2-7; D perhaps matches TRBD2 (5 bases). Germline V gives CDR1 SGHKS, CDR2 YYEKEE (reference sequence). The CDR3 runs to 13 residues. V lost 3 bases and J lost 0, with 7 bases in between. CDR3 bases: TGTGCCAGCAGCTCCGGGGACTCCTACGAGCAGTACTTC. Translated, it gives CASSSGDSYEQYF.

The chain recombines TRBV7-9 with TRBJ2-1; TRBD1 agrees at 7 bases. V was clipped by 3 bases and J by 6 bases; unmatched bases: 8. CDR3 length: 15 residues. Germline lookup yields CDR1 SEHNR and CDR2 FQNEAQ (reference sequence). The CDR3 bases are TGTGCCAGCAGCTTTACAGGGGAAGGAAGCAATGAGCAGTTCTTC. This codes for CASSFTGEGSNEQFF.

J is TRBJ1-2 and V is TRBV5-1, with a possible D match to TRBD1 (5 bases). The germline V gene has CDR1 SGHRS and CDR2 YFSETQ. The germline V and J ends were trimmed by 3 bases and 4 bases, with 10 bases remaining between them. This CDR3 contains 13 residues. CDR3: CASSSSGGYGYTF. The CDR3 DNA follows: TGCGCCAGCAGCTCTTCCGGGGGCTATGGCTACACCTTC.

The chain has TRBV9 and TRBJ1-2; 8 bases fit TRBD1. V lost 3 bases and J lost 4; bases outside the gene matches: 5. CDR1 and CDR2 from the germline V gene are SGDLS and YYNGEE. The CDR3 consists of 14 residues. Here the CDR3 DNA reads TGTGCCAGCAGCGCCCGGACAGGGCCCTATGGCTACACCTTC. This gives the protein CASSARTGPYGYTF.

CDR3 loop: CASNPRGRNNYGYTF. As DNA, the CDR3 is TGTGCCAGCAACCCCAGGGGGAGGAATAACTATGGCTACACCTTC. The chain couples TRBV6-5 to TRBJ1-2; 7 bases agree with TRBD1. Germline loops: CDR1 MNHEY, CDR2 SVGAGI. This CDR3 has 15 residues. V shed 7 bases and J 1 base; nucleotides not matched to a gene: 9.

The genes are TRBV7-8 and TRBJ2-3; the D gene could be TRBD1 or TRBD2 (6 bases each). Trimming left V 2 bases short and J 0 bases short, with 9 bases between. The CDR3 totals 15 residues. Germline assignment: CDR1 SGHVS and CDR2 FQNEAQ. The CDR3 nucleotides are TGTGCCAGCAGCTTACGAGGGGGGAGCACAGATACGCAGTATTTT. Protein sequence: CASSLRGGSTDTQYF.

The chain combines TRBV6-1 with TRBJ1-1; 7 bases align to TRBD1. CDR3 length: 14 residues. With V trimmed by 2 bases and J by 1 base, 1 base remained unmatched. Germline assignment: CDR1 MNHNS and CDR2 SASEGT. CDR3 residues: CASSETGANTEAFF. The DNA for the CDR3 is TGTGCCAGCAGTGAAACAGGGGCGAACACTGAAGCTTTCTTT.

The J gene is TRBJ1-3, the V gene TRBV7-2; no clear D. The V end was cut by 5 bases, the J end by 2 bases, with 13 bases between. The CDR3 sequence is 15 residues long. Germline V gene data show CDR1 as SGHTA and CDR2 as FQGNSA. The CDR3 protein is CASSVSVMAGNTIYF. In DNA, the CDR3 is TGTGCCAGCAGCGTCTCCGTCATGGCTGGAAACACCATATATTTT.

The chain carries TRBV7-3 and TRBJ2-7; D is unresolved. The germline gives CDR1 SGHTA, CDR2 FQGTGA. CDR3 size: 13 residues. V shed 1 base and J shed 2 bases, with 6 bases lying between them. CDR3 protein: CASSLNRAYEQYF. CDR3 sequence (DNA): TGTGCCAGCAGCTTAAACCGTGCCTACGAGCAGTACTTC.

The gene calls are TRBV2 and TRBJ1-3, with 8 positions matching TRBD1. The CDR3 is made up of 12 amino acids. Losses at the gene ends were 7 bases for V and 8 bases for J; bases not matched to a gene: 4. Germline CDR1 is SNHLY and CDR2 is FYNNEI. The CDR3 here is CASKRQGYTIYF. DNA of the CDR3: TGTGCCAGCAAAAGACAGGGGTACACCATATATTTT.

The chain employs TRBV5-1 and TRBJ1-2; 7 bases map to TRBD1. The CDR3 runs to 13 residues. Germline V gene data show CDR1 as SGHRS and CDR2 as YFSETQ. The V segment lost 2 bases and the J segment 7 bases; nucleotides outside the gene matches: 5. The CDR3 DNA reads as TGCGCCAGCAGCTTCACAGGGGAGTTTGGCTACACCTTC. Translating it yields CASSFTGEFGYTF.

The chain couples TRBV5-6 to TRBJ1-2; a possible D gene is TRBD1 (5 bases). Per germline, CDR1 SGHDT and CDR2 YYEEEE. This CDR3 region has 14 residues. V lost 4 bases, J lost 4 bases, and 14 bases lay in between. CDR3 amino acids: CASSKEARAYGYTF. CDR3 sequence (DNA): TGTGCCAGCAGCAAAGAAGCCAGGGCCTATGGCTACACCTTC. The full variable domain, its missing parts supplied by reference TRBV5-6 and TRBJ1-2, is DAGVTQSPTHLIKTRGQQVTLRCSPKSGHDTVSWYQQALGQGPQFIFQYYEEEERQRGNFPDRFSGHQFPNYSSELNVNALLLGDSALYLCASSKEARAYGYTFGSGTRLTVV.

The chain uses TRBV4-1 and TRBJ2-2; TRBD1 is a possible D gene (5 bases). The germline V gene encodes CDR1 MGHRA and CDR2 YSYEKL. This CDR3 contains 14 residues. V lost 6 bases, J lost 0 bases, and 8 bases lay in between. CDR3 region: CASRQGTNTGELFF. In DNA form, the CDR3 reads TGCGCCAGCAGGCAGGGAACGAACACCGGGGAGCTGTTTTTT.

This sequence joins TRBV2 and TRBJ1-5; D might be TRBD1 (5 bases). Trimming removed 3 bases from V and 9 bases from J, with 9 bases in between. CDR3 length equals 12 residues. Germline assignment: CDR1 SNHLY and CDR2 FYNNEI. The CDR3, as DNA: TGTGCCAGCAGTGAGGACGGGGCGCCCCAGCATTTT. It yields the protein CASSEDGAPQHF.

The chain carries TRBV7-9 and TRBJ2-5; TRBD2 agrees at 7 bases. The V and J ends lost 5 bases and 5 bases, in that order; junction bases with no gene match: 11. The CDR3 loop spans 15 amino acids. The germline V gene has CDR1 SEHNR and CDR2 FQNEAQ (reference sequence). In DNA, the CDR3 is TGTGCCAGCAGCGCCGGAGCGGGGCATGCGGAGACCCAGTACTTC. Translation: CASSAGAGHAETQYF.

This clone came up once. The J gene is TRBJ2-1, the V gene TRBV6-1; 7 nucleotides align to TRBD1. The germline CDR1 and CDR2 sequences are MNHNS and SASEGT. V gave up 6 bases and J gave up 6 bases; unmatched junction bases: 14. This CDR3 spans 16 amino acids. The CDR3 coding sequence is TGTGCCAGCAGGGAACCGAAGGGGGCGCTTCGCAATGAGCAGTTCTTC. This translates into CASREPKGALRNEQFF.

The J gene is TRBJ2-5, the V gene TRBV7-6; D is unresolved. V was cut by 1 base and J by 2 bases, with 11 bases left in between. The CDR3 runs to 15 residues. CDR1 and CDR2 from the germline V gene are SGHVS and FNYEAQ. The CDR3 protein is CASSLVWASQETQYF. The CDR3 region has the DNA TGTGCCAGCAGCTTAGTATGGGCAAGTCAAGAGACCCAGTACTTC.

The chain employs TRBV18 and TRBJ1-3, with a weak D call TRBD1 (6 bases). Germline V gene lookup returns CDR1 KGHSH and CDR2 LQKENI. This CDR3 comprises 17 residues. V lost 6 bases and J 0 bases, leaving 18 bases between the germline ends. The CDR3 DNA follows: TGTGCCAGCTCCTCCCCCCGGGGACACCTCTCTGGAAACACCATATATTTT. This gives the protein CASSSPRGHLSGNTIYF. Using reference TRBV18 and TRBJ1-3 for the parts outside the CDR3, the full variable domain is NAGVMQNPRHLVRRRGQEARLRCSPMKGHSHVYWYRQLPEEGLKFMVYLQKENIIDESGMPKERFSAEFPKEGPSILRIQQVVRGDSAAYFCASSSPRGHLSGNTIYFGEGSWLTVV.

The chain employs TRBV4-2 and TRBJ2-6; D is ambiguous. Deletions cut 1 base from V and 0 bases from J, with 7 bases between. This CDR3 region has 16 residues. CDR1 is LGHNA, CDR2 YNFKEQ, per germline. CDR3 region: CASSQGSGSGANVLTF. The DNA for the CDR3 is TGTGCCAGCAGCCAAGGGTCCGGCTCTGGGGCCAACGTCCTGACTTTC.

The chain carries TRBV6-5 and TRBJ2-7; D might be TRBD2 (6 bases). V was pared by 6 bases and J by 2 bases, with 14 bases between. CDR3 length: 14 amino acids. CDR1 is MNHEY, CDR2 SVGAGI, per germline. The CDR3 coding sequence is TGTGCCAGCAGCACCGGGACTGAGACCTACGAGCAGTACTTC. It translates to CASSTGTETYEQYF.

This clone was seen once. This chain uses TRBV9 with TRBJ2-1; maybe TRBD1 (5 bases). There are 14 residues in the CDR3. Per germline, CDR1 SGDLS and CDR2 YYNGEE. V lost 4 bases to trimming and J lost 4 bases, with 12 bases between them. CDR3 nucleotide sequence: TGTGCCAGCAGCCTGGACAAAGCTTACAATGAGCAGTTCTTC. This encodes CASSLDKAYNEQFF.

This sequence joins TRBV10-3 and TRBJ2-7; either TRBD1 or TRBD2 may supply D (6 bases each). Germline V gene data show CDR1 as ENHRY and CDR2 as SYGVKD. Trimming stripped 6 bases from V and 4 bases from J, with 19 bases between. This CDR3 is built from 15 residues. DNA for the CDR3: TGTGCCATCAGGTGGAGGGGGATTAATGGGTACGAGCAGTACTTC. It codes for CAIRWRGINGYEQYF.